This T cell receptor (beta chain) was captured by sequencing in a study of T cell changes during pregnancy in multiple sclerosis. The germline CDR1 and CDR2 sequences are SGHRS and YFSETQ. The V gene end was trimmed by 1 base and the J gene end by 0 bases; junction bases not matched to a gene: 5. This CDR3 is built from 18 residues. Data came from immunoSEQ multiplex PCR; TCRdb stores just in-frame clones and leaves some out. The sample lists under 95,000 clones; around 92% were seen once. This chain uses TRBV5-1 with TRBJ2-3; 13 bases fit TRBD2. The sequence derives from a female donor in good health, enrolled as a control in a pregnancy study. This sample comprised peripheral blood, obtained after pregnancy. The CDR3 region has the DNA TGCGCCAGCAGCTTGTTACTAGCGGGGGGGCCAAGCACAGATACGCAGTATTTT. This codes for CASSLLLAGGPSTDTQYF.